Listed below are T cell receptor beta chains from one sample, sequenced in a study of low-dose radiotherapy and immunotherapy resistance in tumors. Using its own MiXCR run on the reads, TCRdb lists one record per CDR3 protein. Among tens of thousands of distinct CDR3 sequences listed, around 9.2% were seen once. The input for sequencing was PBMCs, taken before treatment. The receptors stem from a male donor with prostate cancer. The CDR3 runs from the conserved cysteine through the conserved F or W. D genes are given only for firm matches. Where a row states a size, it is once, few, many or the class of an expanded clone; other rows omit it.

j_call	d_call	clone_size	v_call	cdr3_nt	cdr3_aa
TRBJ2-1	TRBD2	many	TRBV28	TGTGCCAGCATGGGACTAGCGGGATTTGGAGAGCAGTTCTTC	CASMGLAGFGEQFF
TRBJ2-2	TRBD2	many	TRBV28	TGTGCCAGCAGTTCGGCGACTAGCATCCGCGGGGAGCTGTTTTTT	CASSSATSIRGELFF
TRBJ2-1	-	many	TRBV7-2	TGTGCCAGCAGCCCCGCCCGACAGGCTGAGCAGTTCTTC	CASSPARQAEQFF
TRBJ2-7	TRBD1	many	TRBV11-2	TGTGCCAGCAGCTCGTACAGGGGCGACGAGCAGTACTTC	CASSSYRGDEQYF
TRBJ2-1	TRBD2	-	TRBV9	TGTGCCAGCAGCGTTACTAGCGGTCCCTACAATGAGCAGTTCTTC	CASSVTSGPYNEQFF
TRBJ1-2	TRBD1	many	TRBV5-1	TGCGCCAGCAGCCCGACAGGGGATTATGGCTACACCTTC	CASSPTGDYGYTF
TRBJ1-2	-	many	TRBV28	TGTGCCAGCAGCCTTACAGTTAACTATGGCTACACCTTC	CASSLTVNYGYTF
TRBJ1-1	TRBD1	many	TRBV7-3	TGTGCCAGCAGCTTAACACGGGGGGACAGGCCGATCTTT	CASSLTRGDRPIF
TRBJ2-7	-	many	TRBV7-2	TGTGCCAGCAGCTTGGGGGACATGGGTCCCTACGAGCAGTACTTC	CASSLGDMGPYEQYF
TRBJ2-3	TRBD2	many	TRBV7-2	TGTGCCAGCAGCCGGATAGCGGGAGTCCCAGATACGCAGTATTTT	CASSRIAGVPDTQYF
TRBJ1-1	TRBD1	few	TRBV20-1	TGCAGTGCTTACACCGGACAGGGCCACACTGAAGCTTTCTTT	CSAYTGQGHTEAFF
TRBJ2-7	TRBD2	-	TRBV18	TGTGCCAGCTCACCACCGGGGGCGGGAGGCCCCTACGAGCAGTACTTC	CASSPPGAGGPYEQYF
TRBJ2-3	TRBD2	many	TRBV18	TGTGCCAGCTCACCCCCAGTCGGCGGGGGGAGCACAGATACGCAGTATTTT	CASSPPVGGGSTDTQYF
TRBJ1-2	-	few	TRBV18	TGTGCCAGCTCATTCGGTGAGAACTATGGCTACACCTTC	CASSFGENYGYTF
TRBJ2-1	-	many	TRBV28	TGTGCCAGCCGTAGGGTGGGCACAGCTTCAGGGTTCCGGGGAAGCTCCTACAATGAGCAGTTCTTC	CASRRVGTASGFRGSSYNEQFF
TRBJ2-1	-	many	TRBV7-3	TGTGCCAGCAGCTTAACGAGGGATGAGCAGTTCTTC	CASSLTRDEQFF
TRBJ2-1	TRBD2	many	TRBV6-2/TRBV6-3	TGTGCCACCTCTCCGGGACTAGCGGGAAAATTCCCCTACAATGAGCAGTTCTTC	CATSPGLAGKFPYNEQFF
TRBJ2-4	-	-	TRBV4-2	TGTGCCAGCAGCCAAGATAGGTGGAACAGAGGAAACATTCAGAACTTC	CASSQDRWNRGNIQNF
TRBJ2-1	TRBD2	many	TRBV20-1	TGCAGTGCTTCCCCCTCAGCGGGAGTGAACAATGAGCAGTTCTTC	CSASPSAGVNNEQFF
TRBJ2-2	-	many	TRBV4-3	TGCGCCAGCAGCCAACAGGAACTCAGAAACACCGGGGAGCTGTTTTTT	CASSQQELRNTGELFF
TRBJ1-5	-	many	TRBV28	TGTGCCAGCAGTTCCTTCGGGAGGGAACGGAGTCAGCCCCAGCATTTT	CASSSFGRERSQPQHF
TRBJ1-4	-	many	TRBV28	TGTGCCAGCAGTCGGGGCGGGGATCGCAATGAAAAACTGTTTTTT	CASSRGGDRNEKLFF
TRBJ2-2	TRBD1	many	TRBV12-3/TRBV12-4	TGTGCCAGCAGTTTGAGGGACAGCGGGGAGCTGTTTTTT	CASSLRDSGELFF
TRBJ2-7	-	many	TRBV28	TGTGCCAGCTCCCCGTGGGGGAGCTCCTACGAGCAGTACTTC	CASSPWGSSYEQYF
TRBJ1-4	-	many	TRBV6-5	TGTGCCAGCAGTTACTCGAACGGACTGGGGGGACTGTTTTTT	CASSYSNGLGGLFF
TRBJ2-5	TRBD2	many	TRBV7-2	TGTGCCAGCAGCCCTAGCGGGACTACTCAAGAGACCCAGTACTTC	CASSPSGTTQETQYF
TRBJ2-7	TRBD1	many	TRBV6-5	TGTGCCAGCAGTTACTCTCCCCAGGGGGCTGGCTACGAGCAGTACTTC	CASSYSPQGAGYEQYF
TRBJ1-3	-	many	TRBV19	TGTGCCAGTTCCGTGGGGTCTGGAAACACCATATATTTT	CASSVGSGNTIYF
TRBJ2-7	TRBD1	many	TRBV28	TGTGCCAGCAGTTTACCAGGGGGATACTACGAGCAGTACTTC	CASSLPGGYYEQYF
TRBJ1-2	TRBD1	few	TRBV9	TGTGCCAGCAGCGACTTGGACAGGGGTGGCTACACCTTC	CASSDLDRGGYTF
TRBJ1-1	TRBD1	many	TRBV5-1	TGCGCCAGCAGCTTCCAGGGGGCGAGCACTGAAGCTTTCTTT	CASSFQGASTEAFF
TRBJ1-1	-	many	TRBV28	TGTGCCAGCAGTTCTCCCCCGGGGGGGAACACTGAAGCTTTCTTT	CASSSPPGGNTEAFF